The 11 T cell receptor beta chains given below trace back to one sample, sequenced in a study of untreated major depressive disorder. Profiled with immunoSEQ multiplex PCR; TCRdb holds only in-frame clones, not every one. Of about 21,000 clones in the sample, 89% were seen once. The sequenced material came from CD4+ T cells from PBMCs. The receptors shown here come from a middle-aged woman in good health.

The chain carries TRBV7-2 and TRBJ2-2; no reliable D call. The germline CDR1 and CDR2 sequences are SGHTA and FQGNSA. This CDR3 comprises 16 residues. Deletions cut 0 bases from V and 1 base from J, with 9 bases between. The CDR3 is CASSLAYILNTGELFF. The CDR3 nucleotides are TGTGCCAGCAGCTTAGCGTATATTCTGAACACCGGGGAGCTGTTTTTT. Full variable domain (remainder filled in from reference TRBV7-2 and TRBJ2-2): GAGVSQSPSNKVTEKGKDVELRCDPISGHTALYWYRQSLGQGLEFLIYFQGNSAPDKSGLPSDRFSAERTGGSVSTLTIQRTQQEDSAVYLCASSLAYILNTGELFFGEGSRLTVL.

This chain joins TRBV11-2 and TRBJ2-7; D possibly corresponds to TRBD2 (5 bases). The CDR3 runs 16 residues. Germline lookup yields CDR1 SGHAT and CDR2 FQNNGV. Trimming removed 4 bases from V and 1 base from J, with 17 bases in between. In nucleotides, the CDR3 is TGTGCCAGCAGCTCAAGAGAGGGTTTCTCATCCTACGAGCAGTACTTC. Its protein product is CASSSREGFSSYEQYF.

The CDR3 bases are TGTGCCAGTATGGGACTAAACTATGGCTACACCTTC. This translates into CASMGLNYGYTF. J is TRBJ1-2 and V is TRBV28; maybe TRBD1 (5 bases). This CDR3 spans 12 amino acids. The V gene's germline CDR1 is MDHEN and CDR2 SYDVKM. The V gene lost 9 bases and the J gene lost 2 bases, with 10 bases spanning the gap.

The chain is built from TRBV14 and TRBJ2-7; D is possibly TRBD2 (6 bases). The germline V gene has CDR1 SGHDN and CDR2 FVKESK. This CDR3 contains 14 residues. Trimming pared 3 bases from V and 2 bases from J, leaving 11 bases between. The CDR3 spells CASSHRRTTYEQYF. The CDR3 nucleotides are TGTGCCAGCAGCCACCGTAGGACTACCTACGAGCAGTACTTC.

The chain is built from TRBV5-1 and TRBJ2-3; the match to TRBD2 covers 9 bases. This CDR3 is 15 amino acids long. Germline loops: CDR1 SGHRS, CDR2 YFSETQ. The ends lost 4 bases at V and 2 bases at J; junction bases unmatched: 5. The CDR3, as DNA: TGCGCCAGCAGCCCCCCTAGCGGGAACACAGATACGCAGTATTTT. This translates into CASSPPSGNTDTQYF. Supplemented by reference TRBV5-1 and TRBJ2-3, the full variable domain reads KAGVTQTPRYLIKTRGQQVTLSCSPISGHRSVSWYQQTPGQGLQFLFEYFSETQRNKGNFPGRFSGRQFSNSRSEMNVSTLELGDSALYLCASSPPSGNTDTQYFGPGTRLTVL.

J is TRBJ1-1 and V is TRBV5-6; D unclear. Germline V gives CDR1 SGHDT, CDR2 YYEEEE. This CDR3 comprises 16 residues. V dropped 0 bases and J dropped 3 bases, with 15 bases sitting between them. This chain's CDR3 is CASSLAPVPIDTEAFF. DNA for the CDR3: TGTGCCAGCAGCTTGGCTCCCGTGCCCATCGACACTGAAGCTTTCTTT.

The rearrangement links TRBV6-1 to TRBJ2-7; the D call may be TRBD1 or TRBD2 (5 bases each). Trimming removed 0 bases from V and 3 bases from J, with 15 bases in between. Germline loops: CDR1 MNHNS, CDR2 SASEGT. The CDR3 totals 16 residues. DNA of the CDR3: TGTGCCAGCAGTGAAGCGAGCATGGGACGATACTACGAGCAGTACGTC. It encodes CASSEASMGRYYEQYV.

The V call is TRBV9, the J call TRBJ2-1; the D is unclear. The CDR3 sequence is 16 residues long. Germline values: CDR1 SGDLS, CDR2 YYNGEE. The ends were cut back, 4 bases at V and 4 bases at J, with 18 bases in the middle. This CDR3 is CASSRTGFRTYNEQFF. The CDR3 region has the DNA TGTGCCAGCAGCCGAACCGGATTCCGGACGTACAATGAGCAGTTCTTC. Supplemented by reference TRBV9 and TRBJ2-1, the full variable domain reads DSGVTQTPKHLITATGQRVTLRCSPRSGDLSVYWYQQSLDQGLQFLIQYYNGEERAKGNILERFSAQQFPDLHSELNLSSLELGDSALYFCASSRTGFRTYNEQFFGPGTRLTVL.

The chain recombines TRBV6-4 with TRBJ2-3, with D hard to call. The ends were cut back, 4 bases at V and 4 bases at J, with 18 bases in the middle. The CDR3 is 16 amino acids. From germline, CDR1 is MRHNA and CDR2 SNTAGT. CDR3 protein: CASSVEPGPGADTQYF. Here the CDR3 DNA reads TGTGCCAGCAGTGTCGAACCGGGCCCTGGCGCAGATACGCAGTATTTT.

This rearrangement joins TRBV11-2 to TRBJ2-1; tentative D call: TRBD1 (5 bases). V was shortened by 5 bases and J by 8 bases, with 10 bases between the two germline ends. This CDR3 contains 12 residues. Germline V gene data show CDR1 as SGHAT and CDR2 as FQNNGV. The CDR3 bases are TGTGCCAGCAGCGTGGGGCCCCATGAGCAGTTCTTC. This gives the protein CASSVGPHEQFF.

The chain couples TRBV7-2 to TRBJ2-5, with TRBD2 matching 8 bases. CDR1 and CDR2 (germline): SGHTA, FQGNSA. The CDR3 contains 15 residues. Trimming removed 5 bases from V and 1 base from J; junction bases left unmatched: 6. The CDR3 region is CASSRGGLAQETQYF. The CDR3 nucleotides read TGTGCCAGCAGCCGGGGAGGACTAGCCCAAGAGACCCAGTACTTC.